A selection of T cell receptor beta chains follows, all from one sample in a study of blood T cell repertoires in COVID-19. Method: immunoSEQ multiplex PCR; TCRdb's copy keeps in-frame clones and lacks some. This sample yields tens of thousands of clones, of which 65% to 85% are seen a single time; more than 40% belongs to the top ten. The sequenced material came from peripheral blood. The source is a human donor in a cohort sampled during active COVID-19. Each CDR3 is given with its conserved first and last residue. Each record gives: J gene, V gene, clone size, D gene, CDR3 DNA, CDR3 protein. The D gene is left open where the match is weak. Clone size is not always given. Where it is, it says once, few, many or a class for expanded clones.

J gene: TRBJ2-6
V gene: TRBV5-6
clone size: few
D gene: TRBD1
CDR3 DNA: TGTGCCAGCAGACAGGGGATCTCTGGGGCCAACGTCCTGACTTTC
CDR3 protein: CASRQGISGANVLTF

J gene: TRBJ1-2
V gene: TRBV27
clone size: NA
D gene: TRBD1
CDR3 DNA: TGTGCCAGCAGGGAGGGGACAGACTATGGCTACACCTTC
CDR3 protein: CASREGTDYGYTF

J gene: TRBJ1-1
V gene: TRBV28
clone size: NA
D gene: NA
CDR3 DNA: TGTGCCAGCAGTCCCCACAGGGTAGGGGACACTGAAGCTTTCTTT
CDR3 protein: CASSPHRVGDTEAFF

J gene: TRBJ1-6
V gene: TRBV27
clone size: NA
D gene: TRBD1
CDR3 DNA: TGTGCCAGCAGTTTATCGTCCAGGGGGAGATCACCCCTCCACTTT
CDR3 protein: CASSLSSRGRSPLHF

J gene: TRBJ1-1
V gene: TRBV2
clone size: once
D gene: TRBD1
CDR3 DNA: TGTGCCAGCAGTGGCCGACAGGGGGCCTACACTGAAGCTTTCTTT
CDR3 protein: CASSGRQGAYTEAFF

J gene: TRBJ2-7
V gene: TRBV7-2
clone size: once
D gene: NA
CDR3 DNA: TGTGCCAGCAGCACCGCGCCCCTAGCGAACTACGAGCAGTACTTC
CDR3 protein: CASSTAPLANYEQYF

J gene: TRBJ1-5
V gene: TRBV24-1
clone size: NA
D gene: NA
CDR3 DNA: TGTGCCACCAGTGAAGGGGGTCTCCAGCCCCAGCATTTT
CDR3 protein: CATSEGGLQPQHF

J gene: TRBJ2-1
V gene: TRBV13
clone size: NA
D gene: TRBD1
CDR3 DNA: TGTGCCAGCAGCTCCGGACAGGGGTACGGGTACAATGAGCAGTTCTTC
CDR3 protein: CASSSGQGYGYNEQFF

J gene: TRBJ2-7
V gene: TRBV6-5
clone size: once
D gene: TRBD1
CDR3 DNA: TGTGCCAGCAGAAACCCGGGACAGTCCTACGAGCAGTACTTC
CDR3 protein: CASRNPGQSYEQYF

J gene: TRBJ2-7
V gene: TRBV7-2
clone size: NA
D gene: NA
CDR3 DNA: TGTGCCAGCAGCTTAGCGGGACATAAAGTAGGCTACGAGCAGTACTTC
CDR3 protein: CASSLAGHKVGYEQYF

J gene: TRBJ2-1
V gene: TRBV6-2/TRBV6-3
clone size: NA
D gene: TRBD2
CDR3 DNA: TGTGCCAGCAGTTACTCGGCTAGCGGGGGAAAGGGCAATGAGCAGTTCTTC
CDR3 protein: CASSYSASGGKGNEQFF

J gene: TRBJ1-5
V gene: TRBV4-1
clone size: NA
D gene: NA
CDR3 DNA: TGCGCCAGCAGCCAAGAATGGGGGGGAGGCAATCAGCCCCAGCATTTT
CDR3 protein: CASSQEWGGGNQPQHF

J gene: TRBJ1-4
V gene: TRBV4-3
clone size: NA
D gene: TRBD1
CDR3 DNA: TGCGCCAGCAGCCAACACAGGGGGGGAAATGAAAAACTGTTTTTT
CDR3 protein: CASSQHRGGNEKLFF

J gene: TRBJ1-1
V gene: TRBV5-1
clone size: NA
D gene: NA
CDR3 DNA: TGCGCCAGCAGCTTTCGGCCAGGTTCCACGCTCACTGAAGCTTTCTTT
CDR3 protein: CASSFRPGSTLTEAFF

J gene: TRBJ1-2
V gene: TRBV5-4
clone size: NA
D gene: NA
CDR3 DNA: TGTGCCAGCAGACCTGCGACAGGCTCCTATGGCTACACCTTC
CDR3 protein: CASRPATGSYGYTF

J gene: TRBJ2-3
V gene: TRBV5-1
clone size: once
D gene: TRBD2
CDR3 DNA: TGCGCCAGCAGCCCCTCGCTGGCGGGGGGCCCAGATACGCAGTATTTT
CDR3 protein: CASSPSLAGGPDTQYF

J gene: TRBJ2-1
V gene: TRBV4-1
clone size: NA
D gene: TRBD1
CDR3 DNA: TGCGCCAGCAGCCAGAGTCCTACAGGGGCTAACTCCTACAATGAGCAGTTCTTC
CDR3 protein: CASSQSPTGANSYNEQFF

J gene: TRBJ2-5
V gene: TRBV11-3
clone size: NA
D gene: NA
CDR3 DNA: TGTGCCAGCAGCTTAGAGGGGGGTGGCCAAGAGACCCAGTACTTC
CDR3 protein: CASSLEGGGQETQYF

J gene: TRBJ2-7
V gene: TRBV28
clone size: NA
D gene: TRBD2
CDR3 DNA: TGTGCCAGCAGTTTAGGGGTAGCGGGCGGTTACGAGCAGTACTTC
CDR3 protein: CASSLGVAGGYEQYF

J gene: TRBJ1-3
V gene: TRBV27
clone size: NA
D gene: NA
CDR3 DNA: TGTGCCAGCAGTTTAACAGGGCCGCGAAACACCATATATTTT
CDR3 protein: CASSLTGPRNTIYF

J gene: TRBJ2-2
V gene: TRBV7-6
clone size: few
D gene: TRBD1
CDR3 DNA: TGTGCCAGCAGCCCGGTGTACAGGGGCACCGGGGAGCTGTTTTTT
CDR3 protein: CASSPVYRGTGELFF

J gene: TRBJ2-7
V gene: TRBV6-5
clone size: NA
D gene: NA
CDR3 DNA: TGTGCCAGCAGAAAGGGGTCAGCGGGGACATACGAGCAGTACTTC
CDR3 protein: CASRKGSAGTYEQYF

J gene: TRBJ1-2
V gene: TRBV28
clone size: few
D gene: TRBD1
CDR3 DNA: TGTGCCAGCAATAGACAGGGAGTTGCTAACTATGGCTACACCTTC
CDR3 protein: CASNRQGVANYGYTF

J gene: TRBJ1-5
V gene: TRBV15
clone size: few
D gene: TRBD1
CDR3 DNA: TGTGCCACCAGCAGAGATACGGGACAGGGGGTTCAGCCCCAGCATTTT
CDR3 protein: CATSRDTGQGVQPQHF

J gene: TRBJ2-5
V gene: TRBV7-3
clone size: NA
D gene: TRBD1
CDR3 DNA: TGTGCCAGCAGCTTAAGGGGCGGGACAGGTCAAGAGACCCAGTACTTC
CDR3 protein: CASSLRGGTGQETQYF

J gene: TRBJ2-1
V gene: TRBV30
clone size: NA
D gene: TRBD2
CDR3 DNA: TGTGCCTGGGCTTTAGCGGGGGCCCGTAATGAGCAGTTCTTC
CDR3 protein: CAWALAGARNEQFF

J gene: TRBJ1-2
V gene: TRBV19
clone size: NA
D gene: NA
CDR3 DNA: TGTGCCAGTACCCCCCGACAGGTCCTGTATGGCTACACCTTC
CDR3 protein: CASTPRQVLYGYTF

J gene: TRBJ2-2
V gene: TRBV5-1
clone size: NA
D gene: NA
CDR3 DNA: TGCGCCAGCAGTTGGGGACAATCCGGGGAGCTGTTTTTT
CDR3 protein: CASSWGQSGELFF

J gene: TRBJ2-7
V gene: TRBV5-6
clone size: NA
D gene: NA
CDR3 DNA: TGTGCCAGCAGCCCGCGGGCGGGGGCCCAGCAGTACTTC
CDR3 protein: CASSPRAGAQQYF

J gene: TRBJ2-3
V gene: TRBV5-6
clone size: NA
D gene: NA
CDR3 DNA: TGTGCCAGCAGCTCGGGGATGGGAACAGATACGCAGTATTTT
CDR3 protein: CASSSGMGTDTQYF

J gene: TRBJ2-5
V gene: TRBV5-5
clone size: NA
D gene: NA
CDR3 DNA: TGTGCCAGCAGCCCCACGGACACGACTGAGACCCAGTACTTC
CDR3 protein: CASSPTDTTETQYF